Sequencing of this TCR beta chain was carried out in a study of T cell repertoires in cytomegalovirus infection. The CDR3 extends over 15 amino acids. Germline assignment: CDR1 SEHNR and CDR2 FQNEAQ (reference sequence). Trimming left V 4 bases short and J 4 bases short, with 17 bases between. This clonotype came up a few times. Its antigen is currently unknown. TCRdb analysed the reads with MiXCR anew, one entry per CDR3 protein. This table holds some 500,000 distinct CDR3 sequences, roughly a third found once. The V call is TRBV7-9, the J call TRBJ2-7; no reliable D call. Material: cultured PBMCs, obtained from culture after CMV antigen stimulation. This TCR came from a human donor in good health (CMV status not recorded). Some clones in this sample may be carry-over from other donors' samples. CDR3 DNA sequence: TGTGCCAGCAGCTCCGGGTCCACCCCTGAATACGAGCAGTACTTC. Its protein is CASSSGSTPEYEQYF.